Shown below are 2 T cell receptor beta chains from a single sample sequenced in a study of control samples from healthy donors and cancer patients (dated by TCRdb to the early 2020s). Library preparation was by the immunoSEQ multiplex PCR assay. TCRdb provides this immuneACCESS table in a form limited to in-frame rearrangements. Some clones are lacking; in checked studies, under half of them reflect an unresolved V gene, and why the rest are absent is not known. In this sample the table shows about 89,000 clones, around nine tenths of which occur a single time. The top ten hold around a fifth of the sample. Sequences were obtained from blood. These receptors came from a man between 25 and 39 years old in good health.

The chain uses TRBV4-1 and TRBJ2-3; 9 nucleotides match TRBD2. CDR3 length: 19 residues. Germline values: CDR1 MGHRA, CDR2 YSYEKL. The trim removed 4 bases at V and 3 bases at J, leaving 17 bases unmatched. CDR3 protein: CASSPLAGGPALSTDTQYF. For the CDR3, the DNA is TGCGCCAGCAGCCCCCTGGCGGGGGGGCCTGCGTTGTCGACAGATACGCAGTATTTT.

The gene calls are TRBV12-5 and TRBJ2-5, with D tentatively TRBD1 (6 bases). V dropped 3 bases and J dropped 7 bases, with 9 bases sitting between them. The CDR3 has 12 residues. Germline V lookup: CDR1 LGHNT, CDR2 FRNRAP. The CDR3 loop reads CASGFGQMTQYF. The CDR3 bases are TGTGCTAGTGGTTTTGGACAGATGACCCAGTACTTC.